A selection of T cell receptor beta chains follows, all from one sample in a study of early T cells in non-severe SARS-CoV-2 infection. TCRdb re-called the 5' RACE reads with MiXCR, one entry per CDR3 protein. The sample shows 95,000 to 150,000 distinct CDR3 sequences, 15% of them seen only once. Sequencing was carried out using whole blood. The receptors originated from an adult who was a healthcare worker with PCR-confirmed SARS-CoV-2 infection or an uninfected control (not recorded which). Both conserved end residues are part of each CDR3. A D gene is named only where the DNA matches it firmly. A row's size may be missing; if present it is once, few, many or a size class.

d_call	v_call	j_call	clone_size	cdr3_nt	cdr3_aa
-	TRBV20-1	TRBJ1-1	-	TGCAGTGCTAGCCTCGCGAGCACTGAAGCTTTCTTT	CSASLASTEAFF
-	TRBV5-1	TRBJ2-1	few	TGCGCCAGCAGCCCGGCTAGCCCCTTAACTCCATACAATGAGCAGTTCTTC	CASSPASPLTPYNEQFF
-	TRBV6-5	TRBJ2-7	many	TGTGCCAGCAGTTACGCAGGGAGGTTCGAGCAGTACTTC	CASSYAGRFEQYF
-	TRBV5-1	TRBJ2-7	-	TGCGCCAGCAAGGACGAGGACACCTACGAGCAGTACTTC	CASKDEDTYEQYF
TRBD1	TRBV7-6	TRBJ2-2	few	TGTGCCAGCAGCTCCCGACAGGGGAAGAACACCGGGGAGCTGTTTTTT	CASSSRQGKNTGELFF
-	TRBV10-3	TRBJ2-1	few	TGTGCCATCAGTGCCGGTAGGGATGAGCAGTTCTTC	CAISAGRDEQFF
-	TRBV5-1	TRBJ2-1	many	TGCGCCAGCAGCCCGGACCAGCTAGTACAGGGTGAGCAGTTCTTC	CASSPDQLVQGEQFF
TRBD2	TRBV9	TRBJ2-7	once	TGTGCCAGCAGCGTACATCCAGCGGGAGAGTACGAGCAGTACTTC	CASSVHPAGEYEQYF
-	TRBV18	TRBJ1-6	few	TGTGCCAGCTCACCGGGACAAGGGGTAGACAATTCACCCCTCCACTTT	CASSPGQGVDNSPLHF
-	TRBV12-5	TRBJ2-6	-	TGTGCTAGTGGTAACTCTGGGGCCAACGTCCTGACTTTC	CASGNSGANVLTF
TRBD2	TRBV2	TRBJ2-5	-	TGTGCCAGCAGTGAAGATAGGACTAGCTCAGAGACCCAGTACTTC	CASSEDRTSSETQYF
-	TRBV5-1	TRBJ2-1	few	TGCGCCAGCAGCTCCATATTTCGGGACAAGTACAATGAGCAGTTCTTC	CASSSIFRDKYNEQFF
-	TRBV19	TRBJ2-7	many	TGTGCCAGCGGCAAGGGGGGAGGCCACGAGCAGTACTTC	CASGKGGGHEQYF
-	TRBV20-1	TRBJ1-5	many	TGCAGTGCTAGACCGACTAGACAAGCCAATCAGCCCCAGCATTTT	CSARPTRQANQPQHF
-	TRBV5-4	TRBJ1-4	-	TGTGCCAGCAGCGCCCGAGCAGGGGCTGATGAAAAACTGTTTTTT	CASSARAGADEKLFF
-	TRBV29-1	TRBJ1-1	few	TGCAGCGTTTTGGAGGGCTGGAACACTGAAGCTTTCTTT	CSVLEGWNTEAFF
-	TRBV2	TRBJ2-1	-	TGTGCCAGTCTCGCCGACAATGAGCAGTTCTTC	CASLADNEQFF
TRBD1	TRBV2	TRBJ2-1	-	TGTGCCAGCAGTCCCCCGGACAGGGTTGGGGAGCAGTTCTTC	CASSPPDRVGEQFF
TRBD2	TRBV18	TRBJ2-1	few	TGTGCCAGCTCACCCTGGACTAGCGGGGGAGCATACAATGAGCAGTTCTTC	CASSPWTSGGAYNEQFF
TRBD1	TRBV6-5	TRBJ2-7	-	TGTGCCAGCAGTTTCGGACAGGGGGTCTACGAGCAGTACTTC	CASSFGQGVYEQYF
-	TRBV5-4	TRBJ2-4	-	TGTGCCAGCAGCTTAGGGGAACTAGCCAAAAACATTCAGTACTTC	CASSLGELAKNIQYF
-	TRBV6-2/TRBV6-3	TRBJ2-3	once	TGTGCCAGCGCCCTCACAGATACGCAGTATTTT	CASALTDTQYF
-	TRBV6-1	TRBJ2-5	-	TGTGCCAGCAGTGAAGTGGGGCCGGAGGAGACCCAGTACTTC	CASSEVGPEETQYF
TRBD1	TRBV7-7	TRBJ1-4	many	TGTGCCAGCAGCTTAACAGGGGGTGAAAAACTGTTTTTT	CASSLTGGEKLFF
-	TRBV7-8	TRBJ2-7	few	TGTGCCAGCAGCCCTGACATTGCCTCCTACGAGCAGTACTTC	CASSPDIASYEQYF
-	TRBV12-3/TRBV12-4	TRBJ1-2	-	TGTGCCAGCAGTTTAGAAGGCCAAATCTATGGCTACACCTTC	CASSLEGQIYGYTF
-	TRBV12-3/TRBV12-4	TRBJ1-5	many	TGTGCCAGCAGTTTAGAGGGGGTTCTCCAGCCCCAGCATTTT	CASSLEGVLQPQHF
TRBD1	TRBV3-1	TRBJ2-7	-	TGTGCCAGCAGCGACTCTTGGACAGGTTCCTACGAGCAGTACTTC	CASSDSWTGSYEQYF
-	TRBV6-6	TRBJ1-1	few	TGTGCCAGCAGTTACCGGGATTTGAACACTGAAGCTTTCTTT	CASSYRDLNTEAFF
-	TRBV2	TRBJ2-3	-	TGTGCCAGCACATTTATCCGGGGCACAGATACGCAGTATTTT	CASTFIRGTDTQYF
-	TRBV9	TRBJ2-2	-	TGTGCCAGCAGCGTAGAAGCGACAGAACTCACCGGGGAGCTGTTTTTT	CASSVEATELTGELFF
-	TRBV29-1	TRBJ2-1	once	TGCAGCGTTGCCTGGGTGAGGGATGAGCAGTTCTTC	CSVAWVRDEQFF
-	TRBV12-3/TRBV12-4	TRBJ1-5	-	TGTGCCAGCAGCGGGGGATCGGGGGATTTAGGTCAGCCCCAGCATTTT	CASSGGSGDLGQPQHF
TRBD2	TRBV10-3	TRBJ2-1	-	TGTGCCATCAGCCAGGGACTAGCGGTCGAGCAGTTCTTC	CAISQGLAVEQFF
-	TRBV3-1	TRBJ2-2	-	-	CASSTLAGGEPGSCFF
-	TRBV7-9	TRBJ1-2	few	TGTGCCAGCAGCTCCTACCCCCCTTCGGTCCCTACCTATGGCTACACCTTC	CASSSYPPSVPTYGYTF
TRBD1	TRBV29-1	TRBJ2-7	few	TGCAGCGCCTGGACAGGGGCCTACGAGCAGTACTTC	CSAWTGAYEQYF
TRBD1	TRBV29-1	TRBJ2-1	-	TGCAGCGTTGCAGGGACAGGGGGTTTCAATGAGCAGTTCTTC	CSVAGTGGFNEQFF
-	TRBV4-1	TRBJ2-1	-	TGCGCCAGCAGCCAAGAAGGGGCCTACAATGAGCAGTTCTTC	CASSQEGAYNEQFF
-	TRBV7-3	TRBJ2-1	many	TGTGCCAGCAGCTTAGGACTTGCCGGATACAATGAGCAGTTCTTC	CASSLGLAGYNEQFF
TRBD2	TRBV30	TRBJ2-1	-	TGTGCCTGGTCTAGCGGGGGATACAATGAGCAGTTCTTC	CAWSSGGYNEQFF
TRBD1	TRBV27	TRBJ1-2	few	TGTGCCAGCAGTTTACGCAAGACAGGGACCGGCTACACCTTC	CASSLRKTGTGYTF
-	TRBV14	TRBJ1-2	-	TGTGCCAGCAGCTTCGAGCTAAACTATGGCTACACCTTC	CASSFELNYGYTF
-	TRBV20-1	TRBJ2-2	-	TGCAGTGCTAGCGGGGGGCCTACCGGGGAGCTGTTTTTT	CSASGGPTGELFF
-	TRBV12-3/TRBV12-4	TRBJ2-7	-	TGTGCCAGCAGTATGTCCGGGATGGGGGACGAGCAGTACTTC	CASSMSGMGDEQYF
-	TRBV5-1	TRBJ1-2	few	TGCGCCAGCAGCCCGGATCTAAGCTATGGCTACACCTTC	CASSPDLSYGYTF
TRBD1	TRBV5-1	TRBJ2-7	-	TGCGCCAGCAGCTCTCCGGGACAGGGTATTTACGAGCAGTACTTC	CASSSPGQGIYEQYF
-	TRBV19	TRBJ1-2	-	TGTGCCAGTAGTAGAGACGGACAGAACTATGGCTACACCTTC	CASSRDGQNYGYTF
-	TRBV12-3/TRBV12-4	TRBJ2-1	-	TGTGCCAGCCGTGGGCTCGGTGGTGAGCAGTTCTTC	CASRGLGGEQFF
-	TRBV4-1	TRBJ1-1	once	TGCGCCAGCAGCCAGCAAGAGGGGCGTTCTTCTGAAGCTTTCTTT	CASSQQEGRSSEAFF
-	TRBV7-9	TRBJ2-1	few	TGTGCCAGCAACCAGGACAGAGGCAATGAGCAGTTCTTC	CASNQDRGNEQFF
TRBD1	TRBV6-4	TRBJ1-5	-	TGTGCCAGCAGTGACCCAGGACAGGGGGCTCAGCCCCAGCATTTT	CASSDPGQGAQPQHF
TRBD2	TRBV6-1	TRBJ2-5	-	TGTGCCAGCACTGTAGCGGGGACTCAAGAGACCCAGTACTTC	CASTVAGTQETQYF